In its sample, the clone carrying this T cell receptor beta chain was seen many times. This record comes from a study of T cell repertoires in cytomegalovirus infection. The CDR3 is 12 amino acids. V shed 1 base, J shed 3 bases, and the junction held 0 bases outside the gene matches. Germline V gene data show CDR1 as SQVTM and CDR2 as ANQGSEA. TCRdb called the reads again in MiXCR, with one record for every CDR3 protein. The table has roughly 230,000 distinct CDR3 sequences, 17% seen once. The receptor was derived from a human donor in good health (CMV status not recorded). Some clones in this sample may be carry-over from other donors' samples. V is TRBV29-1 and J is TRBJ2-7; 7 bases are shared with TRBD1. Specimen: CD8+ T cells from PBMCs. As DNA, the CDR3 is TGCAGCGTTGAAGGGGACAGCTACGAGCAGTACTTC. Translation: CSVEGDSYEQYF.